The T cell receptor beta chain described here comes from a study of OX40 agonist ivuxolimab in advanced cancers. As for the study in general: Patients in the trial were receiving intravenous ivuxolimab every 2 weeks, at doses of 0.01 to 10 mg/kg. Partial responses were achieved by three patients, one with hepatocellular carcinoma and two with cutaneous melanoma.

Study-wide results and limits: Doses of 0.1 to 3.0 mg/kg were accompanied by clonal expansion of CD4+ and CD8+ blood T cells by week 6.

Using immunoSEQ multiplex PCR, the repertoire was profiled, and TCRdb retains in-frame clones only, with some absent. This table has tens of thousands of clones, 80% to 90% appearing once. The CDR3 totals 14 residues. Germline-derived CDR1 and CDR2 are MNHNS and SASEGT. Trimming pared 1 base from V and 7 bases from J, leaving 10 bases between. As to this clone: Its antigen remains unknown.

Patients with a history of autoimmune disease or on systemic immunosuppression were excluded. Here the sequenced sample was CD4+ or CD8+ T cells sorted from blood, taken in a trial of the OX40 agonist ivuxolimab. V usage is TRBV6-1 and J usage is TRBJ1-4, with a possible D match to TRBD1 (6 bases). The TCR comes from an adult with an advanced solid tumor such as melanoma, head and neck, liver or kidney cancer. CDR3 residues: CASSEGQGIEKLFF. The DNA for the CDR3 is TGTGCCAGCAGTGAAGGGCAGGGGATTGAAAAACTGTTTTTT.